Listed below are T cell receptor beta chains from one sample, sequenced in a study of cytomegalovirus exposure and HLA in healthy donors. The data were produced by immunoSEQ multiplex PCR, yet TCRdb's version contains in-frame clones alone and is incomplete. The listing records about 90,000 clones. Sequencing input: PBMCs. These receptor sequences come from a woman aged 25 to 39 in good health and CMV-seronegative. Each CDR3 is given with its conserved first and last residue. Fields, in order: D gene, V gene, J gene, CDR3 DNA, CDR3 protein. D genes are given only for firm matches.

d_call: TRBD2; v_call: TRBV6-5; j_call: TRBJ2-5; cdr3_nt: TGTGCCAGCAGTTACCTAGCGGGGGGGGGAGAGACCCAGTACTTC; cdr3_aa: CASSYLAGGGETQYF
d_call: TRBD1; v_call: TRBV28; j_call: TRBJ2-1; cdr3_nt: TGTGCCAGCAGCACCGAGAGGGACAGGGGGAGGGGTGAGCAGTTCTTC; cdr3_aa: CASSTERDRGRGEQFF
d_call: TRBD1; v_call: TRBV27; j_call: TRBJ2-5; cdr3_nt: TGTGCCAGCAGTCCCAACCCGACGACAGGGCAAGAGACCCAGTACTTC; cdr3_aa: CASSPNPTTGQETQYF
d_call: NA; v_call: TRBV7-8; j_call: TRBJ1-2; cdr3_nt: TGTGCCAGCAGCTTAGACCAGGGCGAGTGGTATGGCTACACCTTC; cdr3_aa: CASSLDQGEWYGYTF
d_call: TRBD1; v_call: TRBV5-8; j_call: TRBJ2-7; cdr3_nt: TGTGCCAGCAGCCCCGACTGGACAGGGGGCGTCTACGAGCAGTACTTC; cdr3_aa: CASSPDWTGGVYEQYF
d_call: NA; v_call: TRBV20-1; j_call: TRBJ2-7; cdr3_nt: TGCAGTGCTAGAGACTTCTACGAGCAGTACTTC; cdr3_aa: CSARDFYEQYF
d_call: NA; v_call: TRBV15; j_call: TRBJ1-2; cdr3_nt: TGTGCCACCAGCAGAGACAGGGTCAACTATGGCTACACCTTC; cdr3_aa: CATSRDRVNYGYTF
d_call: TRBD2; v_call: TRBV28; j_call: TRBJ2-3; cdr3_nt: TGTGCCAGCAGTTTATTTGGGACTAGCGGAGATACGCAGTATTTT; cdr3_aa: CASSLFGTSGDTQYF
d_call: TRBD1; v_call: TRBV7-6; j_call: TRBJ2-7; cdr3_nt: TGTGCCAGCAGCTTTGGACAGGGCGATCAATCCTACGAGCAGTACTTC; cdr3_aa: CASSFGQGDQSYEQYF
d_call: TRBD2; v_call: TRBV27; j_call: TRBJ2-3; cdr3_nt: TGTGCCAGCAGTCCGGGACTAGCGGGAGTTTTAGATACGCAGTATTTT; cdr3_aa: CASSPGLAGVLDTQYF
d_call: TRBD2; v_call: TRBV28; j_call: TRBJ2-3; cdr3_nt: TGTGCCAGCAGCCCTCCTATCCGGGGGGGTAGCACAGATACGCAGTATTTT; cdr3_aa: CASSPPIRGGSTDTQYF
d_call: TRBD2; v_call: TRBV4-1; j_call: TRBJ2-3; cdr3_nt: TGCGCCAGCAGCCAATCTTGGCCTAGCGGGTCCACAGATACGCAGTATTTT; cdr3_aa: CASSQSWPSGSTDTQYF
d_call: NA; v_call: TRBV15; j_call: TRBJ2-7; cdr3_nt: TGTGCCACCAGCAGAGACCTCTCCTACGAGCAGTACTTC; cdr3_aa: CATSRDLSYEQYF
d_call: TRBD1; v_call: TRBV7-9; j_call: TRBJ1-1; cdr3_nt: TGTGCCAGCAGTAACAGGGGCGGATCTGTGAACACTGAAGCTTTCTTT; cdr3_aa: CASSNRGGSVNTEAFF
d_call: NA; v_call: TRBV25-1; j_call: TRBJ2-3; cdr3_nt: TGTGCCAGCAGAAGGGGTGGCACAGATACGCAGTATTTT; cdr3_aa: CASRRGGTDTQYF
d_call: NA; v_call: TRBV28; j_call: TRBJ1-1; cdr3_nt: TGTGCCAGCAGGACAACTCGGACTAACACTGAAGCTTTCTTT; cdr3_aa: CASRTTRTNTEAFF